The source of this TCR beta chain is a study of blood T cell repertoires in COVID-19. Study-level background: COVID-19 samples from acute and convalescent phases originated in the United States, Italy and Spain. PBMCs, B-cell-depleted T cells, or T cells provided the cDNA or gDNA that made up the material.

Original data processing: Counts of nucleated cells, estimated from reference gene primer amplification, were obtained. Generated by immunoSEQ multiplex PCR, the TCRdb table keeps only in-frame clones and is missing some. The V and J calls and clone size come from that table; D and trimming were worked out from the DNA. The top ten clones hold approximately 2.2% of a sample with hundreds of thousands of clones, around nine tenths of them seen once. There are 15 residues in the CDR3. The germline V gene encodes CDR1 SQVTM and CDR2 ANQGSEA. V was shortened by 6 bases and J by 3 bases, with 15 bases between the two germline ends.

The J gene is TRBJ2-6, the V gene TRBV29-1; tentative D call: TRBD2 (6 bases). This receptor was taken from a woman aged 40 to 50 who had recovered from COVID-19. What was sequenced was peripheral blood. CDR3 protein: CSVDDGRSGANVLTF. CDR3 coding DNA: TGCAGCGTGGATGACGGGAGAAGTGGGGCCAACGTCCTGACTTTC.